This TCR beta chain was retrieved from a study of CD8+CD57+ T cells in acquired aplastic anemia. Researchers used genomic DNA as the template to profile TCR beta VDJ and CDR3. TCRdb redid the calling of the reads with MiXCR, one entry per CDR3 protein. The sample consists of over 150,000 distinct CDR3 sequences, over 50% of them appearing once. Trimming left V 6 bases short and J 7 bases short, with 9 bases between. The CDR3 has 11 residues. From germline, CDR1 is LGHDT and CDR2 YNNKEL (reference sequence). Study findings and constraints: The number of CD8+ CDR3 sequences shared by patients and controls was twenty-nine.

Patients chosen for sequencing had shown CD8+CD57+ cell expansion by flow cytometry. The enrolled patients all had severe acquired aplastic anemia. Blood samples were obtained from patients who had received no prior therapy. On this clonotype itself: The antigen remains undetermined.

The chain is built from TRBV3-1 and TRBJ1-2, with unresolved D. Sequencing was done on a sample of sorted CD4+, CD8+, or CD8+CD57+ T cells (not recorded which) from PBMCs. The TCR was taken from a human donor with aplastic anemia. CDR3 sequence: CASSLSGGYTF. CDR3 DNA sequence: TGTGCCAGCAGTCTTAGTGGTGGCTACACCTTC.